This T cell receptor beta chain is drawn from a study of identical twins. This clonotype was seen at least ten times. Template switching created a universal primer site, and the cDNA included unique molecular identifiers. TCRdb re-called the 5' RACE reads with MiXCR, one entry per CDR3 protein. Of 250,000 or so distinct CDR3 sequences listed, around 8% are singletons. These data were likewise used in another study, on yellow fever vaccine responses in identical twins.

The sequence was collected from a woman aged 18-29 years in good health. Sequencing was done on a sample of CD8+ T cells sorted from blood.

CDR3 in amino acids: CASSLALDPGLFF. The CDR3 DNA reads TGTGCCAGCAGTTTAGCGCTAGACCCCGGGCTTTTCTTT. The chain combines TRBV12-3 or TRBV12-4 with TRBJ1-1; D unclear. CDR3 length equals 13 residues. The V and J ends lost 0 bases and 13 bases respectively, with 15 bases between them.